This TCR beta chain was identified during a study of shared clonotypes between healthy human individuals. Naive CD8 cells lacked CD45RO and underwent positive selection for CCR7, leaving out terminally differentiated effector memory CD45RA+ cells. Within Nashville, Tennessee resided all donors, each a Caucasian adult. The CDR3 spans 15 residues. The V segment lost 5 bases and the J segment 7 bases; nucleotides outside the gene matches: 10. Looked up from germline, CDR1 is MNHEY and CDR2 is SMNVEV (reference sequence). Deep level was the assay's run setting. Genomic DNA belonging to each subset was distributed in equal measure over several immunoSEQ plates. Authors' processing steps: ImmunoSEQ gave junction-only sequences without quality scores, so filtering differed. The table came from immunoSEQ multiplex PCR; TCRdb's copy has only in-frame clones and leaves some out. V and J calls plus clone size are reproduced from that table; the DNA served to infer D and trimming. The data show 1.5 million to 2.5 million clones, approximately 94% seen once.

Input material: naive CD8+ T cells sorted from blood. The clonotype originates from a young man in good health. The rearrangement links TRBV27 to TRBJ2-2, with 7 bases identical to TRBD1. CDR3 DNA: TGTGCCAGCAGTATTCAGACAGGGTGGGACGGGGAGCTGTTTTTT. It codes for CASSIQTGWDGELFF.